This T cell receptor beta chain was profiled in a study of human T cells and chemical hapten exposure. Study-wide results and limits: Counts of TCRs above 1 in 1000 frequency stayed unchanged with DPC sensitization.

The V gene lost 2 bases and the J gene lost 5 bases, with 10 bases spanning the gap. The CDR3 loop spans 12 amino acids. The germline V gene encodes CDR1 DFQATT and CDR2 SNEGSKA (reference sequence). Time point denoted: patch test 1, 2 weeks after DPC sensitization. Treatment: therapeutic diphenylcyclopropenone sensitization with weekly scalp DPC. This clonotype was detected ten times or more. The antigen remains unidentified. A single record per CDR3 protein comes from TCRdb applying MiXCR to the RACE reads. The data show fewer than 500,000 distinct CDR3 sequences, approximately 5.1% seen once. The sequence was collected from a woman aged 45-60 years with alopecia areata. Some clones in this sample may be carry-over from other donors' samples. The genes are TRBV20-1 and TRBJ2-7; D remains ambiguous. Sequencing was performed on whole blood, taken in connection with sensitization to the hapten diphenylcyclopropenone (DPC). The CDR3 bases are TGCAGTGCTAGACCCACAGACCACGAGCAGTACTTC. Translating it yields CSARPTDHEQYF.